Below, 10 T cell receptor beta chains from the same sample are listed, as sequenced in a study of PD-1 blockade in classical Hodgkin lymphoma. Sequenced by immunoSEQ multiplex PCR; TCRdb stores in-frame clones only, minus some. The sample records approximately 28,000 clones, about 83% being singletons. Every patient was affected by relapse after autologous stem cell transplantation, while exposure to brentuximab vedotin was not uniform. With magnetic negative selection, CD4+ T cells were purified from PBMCs that had been thawed. The specimen was CD4+ T cells from blood, collected at baseline. These receptors were collected from a human donor with classical Hodgkin lymphoma.

The genes are TRBV30 and TRBJ1-6; D ambiguous. Germline loops: CDR1 GTSNPN, CDR2 SVGIG (reference sequence). The CDR3 spans 15 residues. V was trimmed by 4 bases and J by 4 bases, leaving 14 bases between them. CDR3 protein: CAWKGRRLYNSPLHF. The CDR3 coding sequence is TGTGCCTGGAAGGGCAGGAGACTTTATAATTCACCCCTCCACTTT.

This chain links TRBV30 with TRBJ2-5; no clear D. CDR1 and CDR2 (germline): GTSNPN, SVGIG (reference sequence). The CDR3 totals 12 residues. Trimming took 4 bases from V and 4 from J, leaving 10 bases between them. The CDR3 sequence: CAWIPNGETQYF. For the CDR3, the DNA is TGTGCCTGGATTCCAAACGGAGAGACCCAGTACTTC.

The gene calls are TRBV2 and TRBJ1-4, with D tentatively TRBD1 (5 bases). This CDR3 contains 13 residues. Germline lookup yields CDR1 SNHLY and CDR2 FYNNEI. V lost 7 bases to trimming and J lost 8 bases, with 14 bases between them. This CDR3 reads CASIRDGIEKLFF. CDR3 nucleotides: TGTGCCAGCATCCGGGACGGGATCGAAAAACTGTTTTTT.

The J gene is TRBJ2-2, the V gene TRBV10-2; 9 nucleotides line up with TRBD1. Germline lookup yields CDR1 WSHSY and CDR2 SAAADI. V lost 6 bases to trimming and J lost 5 bases; unmatched junction nucleotides: 7. The CDR3 totals 15 residues. CDR3 sequence: CASRQQGARTGELFF. DNA of the CDR3: TGCGCCAGCAGGCAACAGGGGGCGCGTACCGGGGAGCTGTTTTTT.

This clone was counted only a few times. This chain uses TRBV7-8 with TRBJ2-7; D gene unclear. V lost 1 base, J lost 7 bases, and 5 bases lay in between. The CDR3 spans 11 residues. The V gene's germline CDR1 is SGHVS and CDR2 FQNEAQ. CDR3 residues: CASSLGREQYF. The DNA for the CDR3 is TGTGCCAGCAGCTTAGGCCGGGAGCAGTACTTC. Looking up the rest from reference TRBV7-8 and TRBJ2-7 gives the full variable domain: GAGVSQSPRYKVAKRGQDVALRCDPISGHVSLFWYQQALGQGPEFLTYFQNEAQLDKSGLPSDRFFAERPEGSVSTLKIQRTQQEDSAVYLCASSLGREQYFGPGTRLTVT.

The count of this clone is one. The chain recombines TRBV5-1 with TRBJ1-1; a weak D match, TRBD1 (6 bases). This CDR3 is built from 13 residues. Germline-derived CDR1 and CDR2 are SGHRS and YFSETQ. V lost 4 bases, J lost 5 bases, and 12 bases lay in between. The DNA for the CDR3 is TGCGCCAGCAGCCCTCAGGGGTTTACTGAAGCTTTCTTT. Translation: CASSPQGFTEAFF. The variable domain in full, completed from reference TRBV5-1 and TRBJ1-1, reads KAGVTQTPRYLIKTRGQQVTLSCSPISGHRSVSWYQQTPGQGLQFLFEYFSETQRNKGNFPGRFSGRQFSNSRSEMNVSTLELGDSALYLCASSPQGFTEAFFGQGTRLTVV.

The chain couples TRBV6-7 to TRBJ2-7, with D perhaps TRBD1 (6 bases). TRBV6-7 is designated an ORF whose function remains uncertain. V was cut by 0 bases and J by 3 bases, with 15 bases left in between. The CDR3 has 16 amino acids. The CDR3 DNA reads as TGTGCCAGCAGTTACTCCCTGGGAACAGGGATCTACGAGCAGTACTTC. Encoded protein: CASSYSLGTGIYEQYF.

The V gene is TRBV6-6, the J gene TRBJ2-7, with D unresolved. The germline V gene encodes CDR1 MNHNY and CDR2 SVGAGI (reference sequence). The CDR3 runs 11 residues. The V and J ends lost 5 bases and 6 bases respectively, with 8 bases between them. CDR3 protein: CASSQNTEQYF. CDR3 nucleotide sequence: TGTGCCAGCAGTCAGAACACCGAGCAGTACTTC.

The chain links TRBV30 to TRBJ1-1; tentatively, D is TRBD1 (5 bases). The CDR3 loop spans 13 amino acids. Germline V lookup: CDR1 GTSNPN, CDR2 SVGIG (reference sequence). Between the trimmed V and J ends, which lost 8 bases and 0 bases, there was a span of 13 bases. CDR3 sequence: CARRANMNTEAFF. CDR3 DNA: TGTGCCCGCAGGGCTAACATGAACACTGAAGCTTTCTTT.

The gene calls are TRBV13 and TRBJ1-6, with D unresolved. This CDR3 region has 15 residues. Germline V gene sequence: CDR1 PRHDT, CDR2 FYEKMQ (reference sequence). The V end was cut by 5 bases, the J end by 10 bases, with 18 bases between. This chain's CDR3 is CASSPSRGERSPLHF. Written as DNA, the CDR3 is TGTGCCAGCAGCCCCTCCCGGGGAGAAAGATCACCCCTCCACTTT.